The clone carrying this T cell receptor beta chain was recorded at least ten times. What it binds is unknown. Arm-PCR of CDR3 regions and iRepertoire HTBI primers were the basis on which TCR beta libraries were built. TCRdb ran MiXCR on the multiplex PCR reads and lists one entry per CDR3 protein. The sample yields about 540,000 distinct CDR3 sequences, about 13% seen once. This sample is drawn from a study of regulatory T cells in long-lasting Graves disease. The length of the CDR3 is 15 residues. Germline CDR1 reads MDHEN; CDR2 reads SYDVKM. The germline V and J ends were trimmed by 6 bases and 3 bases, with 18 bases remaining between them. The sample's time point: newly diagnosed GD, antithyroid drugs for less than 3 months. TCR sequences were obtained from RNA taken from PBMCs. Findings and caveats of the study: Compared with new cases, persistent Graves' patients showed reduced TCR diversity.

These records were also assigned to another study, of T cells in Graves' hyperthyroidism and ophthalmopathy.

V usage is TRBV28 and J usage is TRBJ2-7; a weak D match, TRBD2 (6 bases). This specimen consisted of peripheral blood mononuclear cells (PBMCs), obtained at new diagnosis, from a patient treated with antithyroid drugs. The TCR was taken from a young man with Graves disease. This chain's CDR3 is CASRTSGGKNYEQYF. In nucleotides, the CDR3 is TGTGCCAGCAGGACCTCTGGCGGGAAGAACTACGAGCAGTACTTC. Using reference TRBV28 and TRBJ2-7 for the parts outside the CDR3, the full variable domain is DVKVTQSSRYLVKRTGEKVFLECVQDMDHENMFWYRQDPGLGLRLIYFSYDVKMKEKGDIPEGYSVSREKKERFSLILESASTNQTSMYLCASRTSGGKNYEQYFGPGTRLTVT.